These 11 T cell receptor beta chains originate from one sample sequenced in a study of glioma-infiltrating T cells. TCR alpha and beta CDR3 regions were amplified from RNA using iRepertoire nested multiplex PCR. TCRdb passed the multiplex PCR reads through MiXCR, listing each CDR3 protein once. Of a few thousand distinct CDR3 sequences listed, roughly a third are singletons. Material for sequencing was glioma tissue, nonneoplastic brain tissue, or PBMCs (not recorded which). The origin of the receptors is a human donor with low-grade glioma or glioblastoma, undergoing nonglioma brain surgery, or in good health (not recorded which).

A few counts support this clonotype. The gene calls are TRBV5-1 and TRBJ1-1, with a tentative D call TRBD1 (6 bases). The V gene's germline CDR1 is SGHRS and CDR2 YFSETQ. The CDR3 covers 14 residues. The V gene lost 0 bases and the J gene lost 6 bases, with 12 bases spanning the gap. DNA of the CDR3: TGCGCCAGCAGCTTGGATTCAGGGGCCGCTGAAGCTTTCTTT. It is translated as CASSLDSGAAEAFF.

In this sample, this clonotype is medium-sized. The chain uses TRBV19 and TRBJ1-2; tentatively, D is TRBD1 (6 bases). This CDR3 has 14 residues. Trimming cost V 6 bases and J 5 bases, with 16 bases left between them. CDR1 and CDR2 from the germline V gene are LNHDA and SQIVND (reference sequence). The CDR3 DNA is TGTGCCAGTAGGGATACAGGGAACTATTATGGCTACACCTTC. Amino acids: CASRDTGNYYGYTF.

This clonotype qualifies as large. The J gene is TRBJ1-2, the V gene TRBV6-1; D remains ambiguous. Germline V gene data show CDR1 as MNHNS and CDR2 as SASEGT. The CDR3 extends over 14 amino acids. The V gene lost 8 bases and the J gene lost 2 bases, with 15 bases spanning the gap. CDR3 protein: CASALDEGNYGYTF. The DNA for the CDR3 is TGTGCCAGCGCGCTCGACGAGGGCAACTATGGCTACACCTTC.

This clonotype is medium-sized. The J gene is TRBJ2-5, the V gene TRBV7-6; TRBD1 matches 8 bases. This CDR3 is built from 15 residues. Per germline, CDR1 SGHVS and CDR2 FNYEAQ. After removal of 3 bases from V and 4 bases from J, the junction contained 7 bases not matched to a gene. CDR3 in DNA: TGTGCCAGCAGCTTTCAGGGGGCGCAAAGAGAGACCCAGTACTTC. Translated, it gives CASSFQGAQRETQYF.

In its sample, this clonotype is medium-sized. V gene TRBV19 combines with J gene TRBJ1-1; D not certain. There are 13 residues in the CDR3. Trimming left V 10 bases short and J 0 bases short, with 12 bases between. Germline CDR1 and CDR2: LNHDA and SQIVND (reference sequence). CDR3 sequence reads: CATHRTMNTEAFF. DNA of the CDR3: TGTGCCACCCACAGAACAATGAACACTGAAGCTTTCTTT.

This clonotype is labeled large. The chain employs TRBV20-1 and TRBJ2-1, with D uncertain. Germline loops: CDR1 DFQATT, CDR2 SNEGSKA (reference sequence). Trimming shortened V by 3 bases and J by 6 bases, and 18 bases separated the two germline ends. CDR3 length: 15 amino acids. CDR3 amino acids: CSARSMGVDLNEQFF. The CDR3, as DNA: TGCAGTGCTAGGAGTATGGGCGTCGACCTCAATGAGCAGTTCTTC.

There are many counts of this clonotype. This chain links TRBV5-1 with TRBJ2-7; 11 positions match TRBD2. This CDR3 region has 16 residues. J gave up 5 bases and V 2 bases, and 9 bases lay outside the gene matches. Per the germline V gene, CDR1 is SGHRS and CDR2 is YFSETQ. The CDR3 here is CASSLGGLAVPNEQYF. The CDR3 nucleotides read TGCGCCAGCAGCTTAGGGGGACTAGCGGTTCCCAACGAGCAGTACTTC.

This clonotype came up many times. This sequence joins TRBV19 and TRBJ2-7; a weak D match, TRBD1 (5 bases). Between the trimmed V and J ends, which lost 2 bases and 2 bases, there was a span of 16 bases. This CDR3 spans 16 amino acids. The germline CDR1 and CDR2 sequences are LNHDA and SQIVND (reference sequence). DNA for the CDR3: TGTGCCAGTAGTATATCTCTAGGTGACAGAACCTACGAGCAGTACTTC. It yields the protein CASSISLGDRTYEQYF.

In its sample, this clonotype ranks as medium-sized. The CDR3 protein is CASTLRSSGSNQPQHF. The CDR3 DNA reads TGCGCCAGCACCCTGAGGAGCTCTGGGAGCAATCAGCCCCAGCATTTT. This chain connects TRBV10-1 to TRBJ1-5; D is undetermined. CDR1 WNHNN and CDR2 SYGVQD come from the germline V gene (reference sequence). CDR3 length equals 16 residues. The V and J ends lost 7 bases and 1 base respectively, with 17 bases between them.

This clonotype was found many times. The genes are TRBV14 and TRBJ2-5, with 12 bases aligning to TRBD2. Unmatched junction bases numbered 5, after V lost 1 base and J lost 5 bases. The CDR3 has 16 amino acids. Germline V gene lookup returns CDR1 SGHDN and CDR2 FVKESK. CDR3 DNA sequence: TGTGCCAGCAGCCAAGGAGTACTAGCGGGGGGTGAGACCCAGTACTTC. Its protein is CASSQGVLAGGETQYF.

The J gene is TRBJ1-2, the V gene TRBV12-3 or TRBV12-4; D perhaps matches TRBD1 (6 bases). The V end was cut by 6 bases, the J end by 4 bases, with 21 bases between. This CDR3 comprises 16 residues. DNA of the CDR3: TGTGCCAGCAGGGTAAGGGACACCTCCTCCCTCTATGGCTACACCTTC. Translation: CASRVRDTSSLYGYTF.